The 28 T cell receptor beta chains listed next were all sequenced from one sample in a study of identical twins. TCRdb redid the calling of the 5' RACE reads with MiXCR, one entry per CDR3 protein. The sample shows 500,000 to 650,000 distinct CDR3 sequences, about a fifth of them seen only once. The same sample was also studied in work on yellow fever vaccine responses in identical twins.

Sequenced: CD4+ T cells sorted from blood. Receptors originate from a young woman in good health.

This clonotype was seen only a few times. V gene TRBV28 combines with J gene TRBJ2-3; 7 nucleotides align to TRBD1. The germline CDR1 and CDR2 sequences are MDHEN and SYDVKM. CDR3 length: 17 amino acids. Losses at the gene ends were 4 bases for V and 5 bases for J; bases not matched to a gene: 15. CDR3 protein: CASSYGAQGAGGDTQYF. The CDR3, as DNA: TGTGCCAGCAGTTACGGGGCGCAGGGCGCAGGGGGAGATACGCAGTATTTT.

This clonotype turned up a few times. The chain has TRBV12-3 or TRBV12-4 and TRBJ1-1; D not resolved. CDR3 length: 13 residues. V was trimmed by 7 bases and J by 4 bases, leaving 13 bases between them. CDR3 residues: CASTPGGGTEAFF. In DNA form, the CDR3 reads TGTGCCAGCACCCCGGGTGGTGGCACTGAAGCTTTCTTT.

The table lists this clonotype with many counts. The chain carries TRBV28 and TRBJ2-3; TRBD2 aligns across 8 bases. V trimming: 7 bases; J trimming: 3 bases; junction bases outside the gene matches: 9. This CDR3 is built from 15 residues. Germline V lookup: CDR1 MDHEN, CDR2 SYDVKM. CDR3 nucleotide sequence: TGTGCCAGCATGAGGCAGGGCGGGAGGACAGATACGCAGTATTTT. Translated: CASMRQGGRTDTQYF.

J is TRBJ1-1 and V is TRBV29-1; 8 bases align to TRBD1. Germline V gene data show CDR1 as SQVTM and CDR2 as ANQGSEA. The V segment lost 6 bases and the J segment 1 base; nucleotides outside the gene matches: 1. The CDR3 sequence is 12 residues long. The CDR3 DNA reads as TGCAGCGTCCAGGGGGCGAACACTGAAGCTTTCTTT. It is translated as CSVQGANTEAFF.

There are a few counts of this clonotype. The chain joins TRBV10-3 to TRBJ1-3; D gene uncertain. The CDR3 runs to 13 residues. The V gene's germline CDR1 is ENHRY and CDR2 SYGVKD. Deletions cut 4 bases from V and 0 bases from J, with 4 bases between. Here the CDR3 DNA reads TGTGCCATCAGTGGTGGCTCTGGAAACACCATATATTTT. Residues: CAISGGSGNTIYF.

V usage is TRBV12-3 or TRBV12-4 and J usage is TRBJ2-7, with no clear D. The V end was cut by 3 bases, the J end by 1 base, with 7 bases between. The CDR3 contains 13 residues. CDR3 nucleotides: TGTGCCAGCAGTTTCTCTTGGTCCTACGAGCAGTACTTC. Translating it yields CASSFSWSYEQYF.

This clonotype showed up just a few times. The chain employs TRBV5-1 and TRBJ2-7, with D possibly TRBD2 on 6 matching bases. Trimming left V 7 bases short and J 6 bases short, with 32 bases between. CDR3 size: 18 residues. Germline V gene lookup returns CDR1 SGHRS and CDR2 YFSETQ. The CDR3 nucleotides read TGCGCCAGCTGCGGGCCACAGCAACCTAATTTCGGGGGAATCGAGCAGTACGTC. The encoded protein is CASCGPQQPNFGGIEQYV.

This clonotype was counted only a few times. The chain employs TRBV5-1 and TRBJ1-5; 8 positions agree with TRBD1. Per the germline V gene, CDR1 is SGHRS and CDR2 is YFSETQ. V was clipped by 0 bases and J by 4 bases; unmatched bases: 3. The CDR3 is made up of 15 amino acids. This CDR3 is CASSLDGTGNQPQHF. The CDR3 DNA reads TGCGCCAGCAGCTTGGACGGGACAGGTAATCAGCCCCAGCATTTT.

The chain has TRBV5-1 and TRBJ2-3; D gene ambiguous. Germline values: CDR1 SGHRS, CDR2 YFSETQ. V lost 5 bases, J lost 2 bases, and 9 bases lay in between. This CDR3 is built from 13 residues. CDR3 residues: CASSKQITDTQYF. Here the CDR3 DNA reads TGCGCCAGCAGTAAACAGATCACAGATACGCAGTATTTT.

The rearrangement links TRBV7-9 to TRBJ1-1; the D gene is possibly TRBD1 (5 bases). Trimming took 2 bases from V and 11 from J, leaving 12 bases between them. The CDR3 consists of 12 residues. CDR1 and CDR2 from the germline V gene are SEHNR and FQNEAQ (reference sequence). CDR3 amino acids: CASSLRPGPAFF. The CDR3 DNA reads TGTGCCAGCAGCTTAAGGCCGGGACCCGCTTTCTTT.

This sequence joins TRBV9 and TRBJ2-3, with D maybe TRBD2 (5 bases). CDR3 length equals 15 residues. Trimming took off 2 bases at V and 0 bases at J, with 10 bases between the two ends. The germline gives CDR1 SGDLS, CDR2 YYNGEE. CDR3 loop: CASSVISGSTDTQYF. The CDR3, as DNA: TGTGCCAGCAGCGTGATAAGCGGAAGCACAGATACGCAGTATTTT.

The table lists this clonotype with a few counts. This chain links TRBV20-1 with TRBJ2-3, with 12 bases lining up with TRBD2. The CDR3 consists of 17 residues. The V and J ends lost 0 bases and 1 base, in that order; junction bases with no gene match: 5. The germline gives CDR1 DFQATT, CDR2 SNEGSKA (reference sequence). CDR3: CSARDLAGGPGTDTQYF. The CDR3 nucleotides read TGCAGTGCTAGAGACCTAGCGGGAGGGCCGGGCACAGATACGCAGTATTTT.

This clonotype was counted a few times. This rearrangement joins TRBV15 to TRBJ2-2, with D possibly being TRBD1 (6 bases). V shed 1 base and J shed 0 bases, with 15 bases lying between them. Per germline, CDR1 LNHNV and CDR2 YYDKDF (reference sequence). The CDR3 is made up of 18 amino acids. This CDR3 reads CATSRARSGTTNTGELFF. The CDR3 DNA is TGTGCCACCAGCAGAGCCCGGTCCGGGACAACGAACACCGGGGAGCTGTTTTTT.

In this sample, this clonotype turned up many times. The V call is TRBV7-3, the J call TRBJ2-1; 9 nucleotides line up with TRBD1. V gave up 0 bases and J gave up 4 bases; unmatched junction bases: 7. Germline V gives CDR1 SGHTA, CDR2 FQGTGA. The CDR3 is 17 amino acids. CDR3 loop: CASSLTGQGKRYNEQFF. Written as DNA, the CDR3 is TGTGCCAGCAGCTTAACGGGACAGGGAAAGAGGTACAATGAGCAGTTCTTC. The full variable domain, in which reference TRBV7-3 and TRBJ2-1 provide the parts outside the CDR3, is GAGVSQTPSNKVTEKGKYVELRCDPISGHTALYWYRQSLGQGPEFLIYFQGTGAADDSGLPNDRFFAVRPEGSVSTLKIQRTERGDSAVYLCASSLTGQGKRYNEQFFGPGTRLTVL.

The sample holds a few counts of this clonotype. This rearrangement joins TRBV12-3 or TRBV12-4 to TRBJ1-1, with 7 bases lining up with TRBD1. CDR3 length: 11 residues. Losses at the gene ends were 7 bases for V and 12 bases for J; bases not matched to a gene: 8. CDR3 coding DNA: TGTGCCAGCACCCGGACAGGATTAACTTTCTTT. The encoded protein is CASTRTGLTFF.

V and J are TRBV10-3 and TRBJ1-2; no definite D call. The CDR3 consists of 13 residues. Germline-derived CDR1 and CDR2 are ENHRY and SYGVKD. The V and J ends lost 3 bases and 8 bases respectively, with 13 bases between them. CDR3: CAISDRLIMGYTF. The DNA for the CDR3 is TGTGCCATCAGTGACAGGCTAATTATGGGCTACACCTTC.

This clonotype was counted between two and nine times. The junction and the germline gene differ at one end; a read error may be behind it. The DNA of the CDR3 is TGCGCCAGCACCTTGGGTGCGGGAGGGGAGACCCAGTACTTC. Protein sequence: CASTLGAGGETQYF. The rearrangement links TRBV5-1 to TRBJ2-5; 9 positions match TRBD2. The CDR3 is made up of 14 amino acids. Germline lookup yields CDR1 SGHRS and CDR2 YFSETQ.

V usage is TRBV15 and J usage is TRBJ2-1; no firm D call. Trimming removed 3 bases at V and 4 bases at J, with 13 bases between. Per the germline V gene, CDR1 is LNHNV and CDR2 is YYDKDF (reference sequence). The CDR3 contains 15 residues. The CDR3 DNA reads TGTGCCACCAGCAGCCGAAAGGCACATTACAATGAGCAGTTCTTC. Protein sequence: CATSSRKAHYNEQFF. Together with reference TRBV15 and TRBJ2-1, the CDR3 gives the full variable domain: DAMVIQNPRYQVTQFGKPVTLSCSQTLNHNVMYWYQQKSSQAPKLLFHYYDKDFNNEADTPDNFQSRRPNTSFCFLDIRSPGLGDTAMYLCATSSRKAHYNEQFFGPGTRLTVL.

In this sample, this clonotype turned up a few times. The rearrangement uses TRBV4-1 and TRBJ2-5; TRBD1 agrees at 9 bases. V trimming: 4 bases; J trimming: 5 bases; junction bases outside the gene matches: 8. The CDR3 is made up of 15 amino acids. CDR1 and CDR2 from the germline V gene are MGHRA and YSYEKL. CDR3 in amino acids: CASSRTGASQETQYF. CDR3 bases: TGCGCCAGCAGCCGGACAGGGGCCTCCCAGGAGACCCAGTACTTC.

This chain uses TRBV5-1 with TRBJ2-2; possible D gene TRBD2, 6 bases. Trimming took off 0 bases at V and 6 bases at J, with 12 bases between the two ends. Germline-derived CDR1 and CDR2 are SGHRS and YFSETQ. The CDR3 sequence is 15 residues long. CDR3 DNA: TGCGCCAGCAGCTTGGTACAGCGGGTGTCCGGGGAGCTGTTTTTT. As protein: CASSLVQRVSGELFF.

This clonotype has only a few counts. The V call is TRBV18, the J call TRBJ2-3; perhaps TRBD1 as D (5 bases). Looked up from germline, CDR1 is KGHSH and CDR2 is LQKENI. This CDR3 spans 14 amino acids. Trimming took 2 bases from V and 5 from J, leaving 11 bases between them. The chain's CDR3 is CASSPSGRVDTQYF. CDR3 DNA: TGTGCCAGCTCACCATCAGGGCGCGTAGATACGCAGTATTTT.

This clonotype was picked up a small number of times. This chain links TRBV20-1 with TRBJ2-5; 13 positions agree with TRBD2. J gave up 1 base and V 6 bases, and 20 bases lay outside the gene matches. The germline V gene has CDR1 DFQATT and CDR2 SNEGSKA (reference sequence). This CDR3 is 20 amino acids long. CDR3 in DNA: TGCAGTGCCCCGAGAGGGGGACCGACTAGCGGGAGGCCTAGCCAAGAGACCCAGTACTTC. As protein: CSAPRGGPTSGRPSQETQYF.

V and J are TRBV7-8 and TRBJ2-3; 8 bases map to TRBD2. The junction had 2 bases not matched to a gene; V was cut back by 2 bases and J by 1 base. Germline values: CDR1 SGHVS, CDR2 FQNEAQ. The CDR3 has 15 residues. The CDR3 sequence: CASSLRREGTDTQYF. The DNA of the CDR3 is TGTGCCAGCAGCTTACGGCGGGAGGGCACAGATACGCAGTATTTT.

This chain connects TRBV7-8 to TRBJ1-2; tentatively, D is TRBD1 (5 bases). The CDR3 extends over 16 amino acids. Germline V gives CDR1 SGHVS, CDR2 FQNEAQ. Trimming left V 1 base short and J 4 bases short, with 16 bases between. Here the CDR3 DNA reads TGTGCCAGCAGCTTAGGGGTCAGGGTCATGGGCTATGGCTACACCTTC. Translation gives CASSLGVRVMGYGYTF.

This clonotype was counted only a few times. The V call is TRBV24-1, the J call TRBJ2-3; D call uncertain. Germline values: CDR1 KGHDR, CDR2 SFDVKD. Trimming left V 4 bases short and J 2 bases short, with 12 bases between. CDR3 length: 15 residues. As DNA, the CDR3 is TGTGCCACCAGTGACCCCTCTGATTACACAGATACGCAGTATTTT. Translating gives CATSDPSDYTDTQYF.

V is TRBV4-1 and J is TRBJ2-1; tentatively, D is TRBD1 or TRBD2 (5 bases each). V lost 3 bases and J 0 bases, leaving 15 bases between the germline ends. This CDR3 has 17 amino acids. CDR1 and CDR2 from the germline V gene are MGHRA and YSYEKL. The CDR3 DNA reads as TGCGCCAGCAGCCATGGGACGGCGAGAAGCTCCTACAATGAGCAGTTCTTC. Translation gives CASSHGTARSSYNEQFF.

This clonotype was observed a handful of times. V gene TRBV19 combines with J gene TRBJ2-7; D possibly corresponds to TRBD2 (5 bases). This CDR3 has 14 amino acids. Germline V gene sequence: CDR1 LNHDA, CDR2 SQIVND (reference sequence). V was trimmed by 4 bases and J by 5 bases, leaving 15 bases between them. The CDR3 DNA follows: TGTGCCAGTAGTACCCCCCCGGGGTGGCACGAGCAGTACGTC. Its protein is CASSTPPGWHEQYV.

This clonotype turned up a few times. V is TRBV12-3 or TRBV12-4 and J is TRBJ2-3, with D uncertain. The V gene lost 7 bases and the J gene lost 3 bases, with 14 bases spanning the gap. There are 14 residues in the CDR3. This CDR3 is CASTLARKTDTQYF. As DNA, the CDR3 is TGTGCCAGCACCCTGGCCCGTAAGACAGATACGCAGTATTTT.